This passage covers 18 T cell receptor beta chains from one sample sequenced in a study of T-cell reconstitution after alpha-beta-depleted transplantation in children. Unique molecular identifiers tagged the TCRbeta library. TCRdb re-called the PCR reads with MiXCR, one entry per CDR3 protein. The repertoire holds 540,000 or so distinct CDR3 sequences, with around 23% as singletons. Source: PBMCs, mostly from graft donor cells, taken 360 days after TCRalphabeta/CD19-depleted stem cell transplant. The source of these receptors is a boy under three years old who had a stem cell transplant for acute myeloid leukemia, so the T cells may come from the graft donor.

This chain joins TRBV15 and TRBJ1-5; weak D call: TRBD1 (6 bases). V dropped 1 base and J dropped 6 bases, with 10 bases sitting between them. The germline CDR1 and CDR2 sequences are LNHNV and YYDKDF (reference sequence). CDR3 length: 14 residues. CDR3 sequence reads: CATSRAGQLQPQHF. The CDR3 nucleotides read TGTGCCACCAGCAGAGCAGGACAGCTTCAGCCCCAGCATTTT.

This clonotype was observed a few times. This sequence joins TRBV20-1 and TRBJ2-3; 7 nucleotides line up with TRBD1. The CDR3 has 15 residues. From germline, CDR1 is DFQATT and CDR2 SNEGSKA (reference sequence). V was clipped by 6 bases and J by 4 bases; unmatched bases: 13. As DNA, the CDR3 is TGCAGTGCAGCCATTTTACAGGGGATCGCAGATACGCAGTATTTT. Amino acid sequence: CSAAILQGIADTQYF.

This chain links TRBV10-3 with TRBJ1-1; D is ambiguous. The CDR3 is 15 residues long. The V end lost 2 bases, the J end lost 4 bases, and 14 bases lay between the germline ends. Germline-derived CDR1 and CDR2 are ENHRY and SYGVKD. The CDR3 loop is CAISELLGWRTEAFF. In DNA form, the CDR3 reads TGTGCCATCAGTGAGCTCTTGGGCTGGCGCACTGAAGCTTTCTTT.

This rearrangement joins TRBV7-9 to TRBJ2-4; 7 nucleotides agree with TRBD1. In germline, CDR1 is SEHNR, CDR2 FQNEAQ (reference sequence). Trimming removed 0 bases from V and 5 bases from J; junction bases left unmatched: 7. This CDR3 region has 16 residues. CDR3 in DNA: TGTGCCAGCAGCTTAGCGGTGACCGGGACAGAAAACATTCAGTACTTC. The encoded protein is CASSLAVTGTENIQYF.

This clonotype has just a few counts. The V gene is TRBV12-3 or TRBV12-4, the J gene TRBJ1-4; D unclear. V was cut by 3 bases and J by 7 bases, with 12 bases left in between. There are 14 residues in the CDR3. The CDR3 DNA reads as TGTGCCAGCAGTTTCCCGGAGGGAAGTGAAAAACTGTTTTTT. Translating it yields CASSFPEGSEKLFF.

Details on this clonotype: A much bigger clone sits one base away, suggesting this may be a read error. The V call is TRBV18, the J call TRBJ2-3; weak D call: TRBD2 (6 bases). The germline V gene encodes CDR1 KGHSH and CDR2 LQKENI. The CDR3 has 15 residues. The CDR3 here is CASSPLAASTDTQCF. The CDR3 region has the DNA TGTGCCAGCTCACCACTAGCGGCTAGCACAGATACGCAGTGTTTT.

The CDR3 coding sequence is TGTGCCAGCCGCCGGGGGGAGTCCTATGGCTACACCTTC. Its translation: CASRRGESYGYTF. The chain employs TRBV6-1 and TRBJ1-2; possible D gene TRBD1, 5 bases. The CDR3 spans 13 residues. Deletions cut 8 bases from V and 4 bases from J, with 14 bases between. Germline-derived CDR1 and CDR2 are MNHNS and SASEGT.

The V call is TRBV2, the J call TRBJ2-1; D is unclear. Germline CDR1 is SNHLY and CDR2 is FYNNEI. The CDR3 has 15 residues. V lost 5 bases and J 4 bases, leaving 15 bases between the germline ends. The CDR3 DNA reads TGTGCCAGCAGTCCCGTGTTACGCACTTACAATGAGCAGTTCTTC. This gives the protein CASSPVLRTYNEQFF.

This clonotype was observed many times. J is TRBJ2-1 and V is TRBV15; TRBD1 agrees at 9 bases. The CDR3 extends over 15 amino acids. Per the germline V gene, CDR1 is LNHNV and CDR2 is YYDKDF (reference sequence). V shed 3 bases and J 4 bases; nucleotides not matched to a gene: 4. The CDR3 spells CATSSKGTGYNEQFF. CDR3 DNA sequence: TGTGCCACCAGCAGTAAAGGGACAGGGTACAATGAGCAGTTCTTC. Based on the CDR3 plus reference TRBV15 and TRBJ2-1, the full variable domain is DAMVIQNPRYQVTQFGKPVTLSCSQTLNHNVMYWYQQKSSQAPKLLFHYYDKDFNNEADTPDNFQSRRPNTSFCFLDIRSPGLGDTAMYLCATSSKGTGYNEQFFGPGTRLTVL.

The genes are TRBV12-3 or TRBV12-4 and TRBJ1-6; tentatively, D is TRBD1 (5 bases). This CDR3 has 15 amino acids. V lost 6 bases and J 7 bases, leaving 16 bases between the germline ends. In DNA, the CDR3 is TGTGCCAGCAGCCATGGGGGGACCGCGAATTCACCCCTCCACTTT. It encodes CASSHGGTANSPLHF.

The chain links TRBV20-1 to TRBJ2-1; TRBD2 matches at 10 bases. The germline gives CDR1 DFQATT, CDR2 SNEGSKA (reference sequence). J was trimmed by 8 bases and V by 4 bases; bases with no gene match: 11. The CDR3 totals 15 residues. The CDR3 DNA reads as TGCAGTGCTAAAAGGGGTAGCGGGGGGTTTGATGAGCAGTTCTTC. Amino acids: CSAKRGSGGFDEQFF.

In nucleotides, the CDR3 is TGCAGTGAAAGATCCCTACACGCGGGGAGTGAGCAGTTCTTC. It is translated as CSERSLHAGSEQFF. The chain joins TRBV20-1 to TRBJ2-1; possibly TRBD2 for D (6 bases). Germline-derived CDR1 and CDR2 are DFQATT and SNEGSKA (reference sequence). This CDR3 has 14 amino acids. V shed 7 bases and J shed 9 bases, with 22 bases lying between them.

This clonotype was detected ten times or more. The CDR3 spells CAISDHEGQGQPQHF. CDR3 coding DNA: TGTGCCATCAGTGATCATGAAGGACAGGGGCAGCCCCAGCATTTT. The gene calls are TRBV10-3 and TRBJ1-5; 9 bases line up with TRBD1. CDR3 size: 15 residues. Germline V lookup: CDR1 ENHRY, CDR2 SYGVKD. Trimming took 3 bases from V and 7 from J; bases not matched to a gene: 7.

Only a few counts were recorded for this clonotype. J is TRBJ2-5 and V is TRBV20-1; 14 bases agree with TRBD2. J lost 1 base, V lost 1 base, and 5 bases had no gene match. Germline V gives CDR1 DFQATT, CDR2 SNEGSKA (reference sequence). The CDR3 runs 17 residues. The CDR3 DNA is TGCAGTGCTAGAGGTCGGGGACTAGCGGGGGCCCAAGAGACCCAGTACTTC. It yields the protein CSARGRGLAGAQETQYF.

V and J are TRBV29-1 and TRBJ1-1; no clear D. This CDR3 spans 13 amino acids. Looked up from germline, CDR1 is SQVTM and CDR2 is ANQGSEA. Trimming removed 5 bases at V and 4 bases at J, with 14 bases between. CDR3 DNA: TGCAGCGTTTCCGGAACCGGCCTCACTGAAGCTTTCTTT. Its protein product is CSVSGTGLTEAFF.

This clonotype came up a few times. The chain has TRBV6-1 and TRBJ1-2; 10 nucleotides match TRBD1. CDR3 length: 17 amino acids. J gave up 4 bases and V 6 bases, and 14 bases lay outside the gene matches. The germline gives CDR1 MNHNS, CDR2 SASEGT. CDR3 nucleotide sequence: TGTGCCAGCAGCACGTTGCGGACAGGGGGAAGATTCTATGGCTACACCTTC. This translates into CASSTLRTGGRFYGYTF.

There are many counts of this clonotype. The CDR3, as DNA: TGCAGTGCTAGCTTCCTAGCGGGGGCCCCGAACACCGGGGAGCTGTTTTTT. Translated, it gives CSASFLAGAPNTGELFF. The rearrangement links TRBV20-1 to TRBJ2-2, with 10 bases that match TRBD2. V shed 3 bases and J 0 bases; nucleotides not matched to a gene: 7. Germline assignment: CDR1 DFQATT and CDR2 SNEGSKA (reference sequence). The CDR3 covers 17 residues.

This clonotype was detected only a few times. As DNA, the CDR3 is TGTGCCAGCAGCTTGGAGGGGGAGGGGGACATTCAGTACTTC. This translates into CASSLEGEGDIQYF. The V gene is TRBV5-6, the J gene TRBJ2-4, with D possibly being TRBD2 (7 bases). Germline V gene lookup returns CDR1 SGHDT and CDR2 YYEEEE. The V gene lost 0 bases and the J gene lost 8 bases, with 12 bases spanning the gap. This CDR3 contains 14 residues.